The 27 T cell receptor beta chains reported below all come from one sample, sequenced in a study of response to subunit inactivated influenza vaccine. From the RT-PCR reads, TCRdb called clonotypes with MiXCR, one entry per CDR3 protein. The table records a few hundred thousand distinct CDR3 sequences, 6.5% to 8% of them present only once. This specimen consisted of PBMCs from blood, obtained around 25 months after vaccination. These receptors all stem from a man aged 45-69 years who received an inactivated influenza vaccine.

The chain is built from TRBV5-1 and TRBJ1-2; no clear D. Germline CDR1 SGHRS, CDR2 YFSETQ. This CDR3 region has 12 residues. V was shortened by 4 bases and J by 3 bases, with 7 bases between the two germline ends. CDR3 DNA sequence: TGCGCCAGCAGCCTGGATGACTATGGCTACACCTTC. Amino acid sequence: CASSLDDYGYTF.

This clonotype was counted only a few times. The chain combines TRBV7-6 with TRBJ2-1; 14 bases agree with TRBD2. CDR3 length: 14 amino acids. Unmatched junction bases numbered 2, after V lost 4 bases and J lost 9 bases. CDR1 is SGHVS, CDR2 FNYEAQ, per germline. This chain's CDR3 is CASSSGLAGAEQFF. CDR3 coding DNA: TGTGCCAGCAGCTCGGGACTAGCGGGAGCTGAGCAGTTCTTC.

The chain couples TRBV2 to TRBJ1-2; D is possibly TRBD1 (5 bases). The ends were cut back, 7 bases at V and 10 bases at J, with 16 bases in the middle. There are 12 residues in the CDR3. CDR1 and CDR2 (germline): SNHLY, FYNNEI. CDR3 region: CASNYDRVLYTF. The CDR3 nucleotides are TGTGCCAGCAATTATGACAGAGTACTCTACACCTTC. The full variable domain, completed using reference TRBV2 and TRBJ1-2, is EPEVTQTPSHQVTQMGQEVILRCVPISNHLYFYWYRQILGQKVEFLVSFYNNEISEKSEIFDDQFSVERPDGSNFTLKIRSTKLEDSAMYFCASNYDRVLYTFGSGTRLTVV.

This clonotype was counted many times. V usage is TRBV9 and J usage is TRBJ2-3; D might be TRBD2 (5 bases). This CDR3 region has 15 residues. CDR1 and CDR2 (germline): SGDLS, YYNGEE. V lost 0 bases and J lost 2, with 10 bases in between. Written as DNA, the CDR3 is TGTGCCAGCAGCGTAGGTAGCGACCCCACAGATACGCAGTATTTT. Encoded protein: CASSVGSDPTDTQYF.

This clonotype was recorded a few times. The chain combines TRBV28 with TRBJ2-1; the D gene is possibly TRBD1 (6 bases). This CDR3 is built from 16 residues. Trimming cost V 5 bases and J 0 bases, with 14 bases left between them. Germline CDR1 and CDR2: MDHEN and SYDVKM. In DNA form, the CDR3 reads TGTGCCAGCAGTACAGGGTCTCGGAGCTCCTACAATGAGCAGTTCTTC. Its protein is CASSTGSRSSYNEQFF.

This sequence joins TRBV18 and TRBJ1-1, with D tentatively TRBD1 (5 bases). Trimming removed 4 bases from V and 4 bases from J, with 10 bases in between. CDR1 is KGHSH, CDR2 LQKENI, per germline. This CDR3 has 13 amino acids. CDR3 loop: CASSRGVVTEAFF. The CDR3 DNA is TGTGCCAGCTCACGGGGGGTCGTCACTGAAGCTTTCTTT.

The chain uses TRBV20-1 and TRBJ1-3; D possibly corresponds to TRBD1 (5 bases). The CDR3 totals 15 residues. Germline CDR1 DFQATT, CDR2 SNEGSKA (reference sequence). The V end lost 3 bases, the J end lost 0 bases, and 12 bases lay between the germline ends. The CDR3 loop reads CSARLGVPSGNTIYF. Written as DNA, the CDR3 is TGCAGTGCTAGGTTGGGGGTCCCCTCTGGAAACACCATATATTTT.

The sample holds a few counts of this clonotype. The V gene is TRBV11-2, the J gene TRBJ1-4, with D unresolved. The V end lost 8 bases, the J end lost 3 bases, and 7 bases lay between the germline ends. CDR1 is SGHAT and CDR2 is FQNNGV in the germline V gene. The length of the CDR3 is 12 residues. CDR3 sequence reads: CASGSANEKLFF. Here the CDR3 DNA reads TGTGCCAGCGGTTCCGCTAATGAAAAACTGTTTTTT.

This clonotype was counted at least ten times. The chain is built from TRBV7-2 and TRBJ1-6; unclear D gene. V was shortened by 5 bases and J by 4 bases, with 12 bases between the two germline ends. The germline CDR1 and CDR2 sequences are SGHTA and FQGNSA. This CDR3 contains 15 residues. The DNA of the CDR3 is TGTGCCAGCAGCCCAGGATCTCCATATAATTCACCCCTCCACTTT. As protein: CASSPGSPYNSPLHF.

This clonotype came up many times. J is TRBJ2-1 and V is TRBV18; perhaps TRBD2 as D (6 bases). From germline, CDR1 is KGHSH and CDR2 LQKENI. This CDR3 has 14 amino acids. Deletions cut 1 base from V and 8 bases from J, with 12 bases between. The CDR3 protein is CASSPLEGSYEQFF. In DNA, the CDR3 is TGTGCCAGCTCACCACTGGAGGGGTCGTATGAGCAGTTCTTC.

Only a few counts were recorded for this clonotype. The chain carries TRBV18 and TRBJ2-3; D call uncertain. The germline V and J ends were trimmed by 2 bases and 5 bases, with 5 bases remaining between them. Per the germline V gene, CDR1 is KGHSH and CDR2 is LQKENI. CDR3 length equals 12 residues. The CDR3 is CASSPLLDTQYF. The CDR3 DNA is TGTGCCAGCTCACCATTGTTAGATACGCAGTATTTT.

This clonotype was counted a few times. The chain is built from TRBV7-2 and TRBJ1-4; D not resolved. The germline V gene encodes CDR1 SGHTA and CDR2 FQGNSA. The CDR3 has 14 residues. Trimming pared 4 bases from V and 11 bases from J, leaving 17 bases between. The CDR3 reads CASSSSNKAGKLFF. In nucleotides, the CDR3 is TGTGCCAGCAGCTCAAGTAACAAGGCGGGGAAACTGTTTTTT.

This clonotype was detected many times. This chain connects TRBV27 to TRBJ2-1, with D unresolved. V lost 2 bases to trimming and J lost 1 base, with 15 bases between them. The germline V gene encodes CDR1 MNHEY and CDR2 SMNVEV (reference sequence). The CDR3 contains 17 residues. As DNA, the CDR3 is TGTGCCAGCAGTTTAAGTTCCGGGTTTGGGTCCTACAATGAGCAGTTCTTC. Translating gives CASSLSSGFGSYNEQFF.

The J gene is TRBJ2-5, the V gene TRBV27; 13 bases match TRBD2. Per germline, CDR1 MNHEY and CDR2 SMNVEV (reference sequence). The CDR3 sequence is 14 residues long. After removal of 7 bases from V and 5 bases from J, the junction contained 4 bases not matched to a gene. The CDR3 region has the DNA TGTGCCAGCACCGGGACTAGCGGGATTGAGACCCAGTACTTC. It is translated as CASTGTSGIETQYF.

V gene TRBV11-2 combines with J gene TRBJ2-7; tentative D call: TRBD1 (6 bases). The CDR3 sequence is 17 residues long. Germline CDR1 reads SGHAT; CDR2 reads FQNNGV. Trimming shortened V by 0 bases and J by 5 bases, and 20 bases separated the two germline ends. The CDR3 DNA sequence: TGTGCCAGCAGCTTAGACCCCGTCCCTTACAGGGACCACGAGCAGTACTTC. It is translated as CASSLDPVPYRDHEQYF.

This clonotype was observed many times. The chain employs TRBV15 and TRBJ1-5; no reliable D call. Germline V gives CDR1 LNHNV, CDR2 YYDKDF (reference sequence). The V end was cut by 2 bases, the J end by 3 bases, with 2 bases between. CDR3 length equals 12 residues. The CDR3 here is CATSRPNQPQHF. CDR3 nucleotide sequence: TGTGCCACCAGCAGACCCAATCAGCCCCAGCATTTT.

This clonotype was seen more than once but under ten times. The DNA of the CDR3 is TGTGCCAGCAGCTTACTTAAGAGCACCGGGGAGCTGTTTTTT. This sequence encodes CASSLLKSTGELFF. The V and J genes are TRBV7-2 and TRBJ2-2; D uncertain. The germline CDR1 and CDR2 sequences are SGHTA and FQGNSA. V was trimmed by 2 bases and J by 4 bases, leaving 8 bases between them. This CDR3 is 14 amino acids long.

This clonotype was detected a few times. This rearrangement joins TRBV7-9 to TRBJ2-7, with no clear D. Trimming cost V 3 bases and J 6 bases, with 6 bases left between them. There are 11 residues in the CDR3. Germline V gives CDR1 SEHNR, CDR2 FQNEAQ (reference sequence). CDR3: CASSFSVEQYF. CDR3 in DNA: TGTGCCAGCAGCTTTTCGGTCGAGCAGTACTTC.

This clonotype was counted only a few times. CDR3 residues: CASSVVDQLDEQFF. The CDR3 DNA is TGTGCCAGCAGCGTAGTTGACCAATTGGATGAGCAGTTCTTC. V and J are TRBV9 and TRBJ2-1, with D unresolved. The CDR3 contains 14 residues. Germline values: CDR1 SGDLS, CDR2 YYNGEE. Trimming left V 0 bases short and J 8 bases short, with 12 bases between.

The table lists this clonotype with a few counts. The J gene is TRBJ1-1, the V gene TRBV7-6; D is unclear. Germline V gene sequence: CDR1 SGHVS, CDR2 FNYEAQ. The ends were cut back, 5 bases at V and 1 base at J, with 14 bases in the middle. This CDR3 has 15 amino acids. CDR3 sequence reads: CASSPRPYTNTEAFF. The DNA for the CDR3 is TGTGCCAGCAGCCCCAGACCGTATACGAACACTGAAGCTTTCTTT. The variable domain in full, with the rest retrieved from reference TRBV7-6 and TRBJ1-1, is GAGVSQSPRYKVTKRGQDVALRCDPISGHVSLYWYRQALGQGPEFLTYFNYEAQQDKSGLPNDRFSAERPEGSISTLTIQRTEQRDSAMYRCASSPRPYTNTEAFFGQGTRLTVV.

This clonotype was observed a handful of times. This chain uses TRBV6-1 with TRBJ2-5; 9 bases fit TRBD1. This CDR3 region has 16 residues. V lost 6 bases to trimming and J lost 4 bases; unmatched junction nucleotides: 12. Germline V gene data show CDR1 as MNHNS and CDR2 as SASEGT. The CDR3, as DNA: TGTGCCAGCAGATTTGCTTGGGACAGGGAAGGAGAGACCCAGTACTTC. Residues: CASRFAWDREGETQYF.

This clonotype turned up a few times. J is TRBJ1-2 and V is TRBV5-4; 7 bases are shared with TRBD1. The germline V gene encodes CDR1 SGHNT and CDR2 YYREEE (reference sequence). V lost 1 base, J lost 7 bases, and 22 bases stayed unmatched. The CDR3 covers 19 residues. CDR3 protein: CASSLLVLRDREKRSGYTF. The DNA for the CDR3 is TGTGCCAGCAGCTTGCTGGTTTTGAGGGACAGAGAGAAACGGAGTGGCTACACCTTC.

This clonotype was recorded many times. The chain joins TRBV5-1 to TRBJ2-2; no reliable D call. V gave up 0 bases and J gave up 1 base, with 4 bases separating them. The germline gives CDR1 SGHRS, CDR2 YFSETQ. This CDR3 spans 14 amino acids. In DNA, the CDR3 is TGCGCCAGCAGCTTGGTTGGGAACACCGGGGAGCTGTTTTTT. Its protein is CASSLVGNTGELFF.

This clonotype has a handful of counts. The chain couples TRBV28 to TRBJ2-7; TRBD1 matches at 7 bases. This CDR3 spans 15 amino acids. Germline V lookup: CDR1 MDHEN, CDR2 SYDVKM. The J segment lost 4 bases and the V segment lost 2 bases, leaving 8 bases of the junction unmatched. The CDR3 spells CASSLLTGTEYEQYF. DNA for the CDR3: TGTGCCAGCAGTTTACTCACAGGGACAGAGTACGAGCAGTACTTC. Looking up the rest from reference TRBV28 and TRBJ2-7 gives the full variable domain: DVKVTQSSRYLVKRTGEKVFLECVQDMDHENMFWYRQDPGLGLRLIYFSYDVKMKEKGDIPEGYSVSREKKERFSLILESASTNQTSMYLCASSLLTGTEYEQYFGPGTRLTVT.

CDR3 bases: TGTGCCAGCTCCCCCCGGGGCCGAGTGGGGGATACGCAGTATTTT. Its protein is CASSPRGRVGDTQYF. The chain recombines TRBV18 with TRBJ2-3; D possibly uses TRBD1 or TRBD2 (5 bases each). This CDR3 has 15 amino acids. Between the trimmed V and J ends, which lost 6 bases and 6 bases, there was a span of 19 bases. Germline-derived CDR1 and CDR2 are KGHSH and LQKENI.

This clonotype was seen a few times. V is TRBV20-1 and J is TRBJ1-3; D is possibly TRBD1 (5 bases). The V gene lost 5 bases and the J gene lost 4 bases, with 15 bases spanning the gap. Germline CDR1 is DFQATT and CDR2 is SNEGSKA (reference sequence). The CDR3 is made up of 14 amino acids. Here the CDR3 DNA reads TGCAGTGCTCGGGCCGGGGAGGGGGGAAACACCATATATTTT. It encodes CSARAGEGGNTIYF.

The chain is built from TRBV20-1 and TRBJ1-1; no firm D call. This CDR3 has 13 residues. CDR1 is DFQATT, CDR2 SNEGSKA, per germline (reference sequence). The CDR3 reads CTASAQLNTEAFF. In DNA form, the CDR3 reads TGCACCGCCTCCGCCCAACTGAACACTGAAGCTTTCTTT.